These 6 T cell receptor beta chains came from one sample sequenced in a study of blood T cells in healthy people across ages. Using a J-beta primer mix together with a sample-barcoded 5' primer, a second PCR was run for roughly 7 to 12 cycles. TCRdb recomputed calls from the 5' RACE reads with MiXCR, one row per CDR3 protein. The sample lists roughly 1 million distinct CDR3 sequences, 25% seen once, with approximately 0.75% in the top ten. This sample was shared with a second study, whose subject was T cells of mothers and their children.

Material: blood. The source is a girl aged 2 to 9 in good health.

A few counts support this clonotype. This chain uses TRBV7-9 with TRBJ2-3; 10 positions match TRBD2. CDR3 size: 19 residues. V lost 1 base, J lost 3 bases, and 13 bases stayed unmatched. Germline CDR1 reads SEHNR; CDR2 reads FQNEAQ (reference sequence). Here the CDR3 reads CASSLDPFRAGGPTDTQYF. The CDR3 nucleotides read TGTGCCAGCAGCTTAGACCCCTTTCGAGCGGGGGGGCCAACAGATACGCAGTATTTT.

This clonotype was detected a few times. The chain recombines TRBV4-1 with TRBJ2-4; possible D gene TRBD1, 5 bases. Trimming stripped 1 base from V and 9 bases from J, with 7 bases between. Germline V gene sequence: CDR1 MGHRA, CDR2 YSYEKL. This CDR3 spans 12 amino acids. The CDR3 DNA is TGCGCCAGCAGCCAAGGAAGGGGCATTCAGTACTTC. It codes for CASSQGRGIQYF.

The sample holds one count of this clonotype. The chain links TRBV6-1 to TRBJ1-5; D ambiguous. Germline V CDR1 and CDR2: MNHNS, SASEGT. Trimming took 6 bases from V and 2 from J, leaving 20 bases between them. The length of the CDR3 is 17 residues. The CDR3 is CASSFVRTLSGNQPQHF. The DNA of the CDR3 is TGTGCCAGCAGCTTCGTACGCACCCTTTCCGGCAATCAGCCCCAGCATTTT.

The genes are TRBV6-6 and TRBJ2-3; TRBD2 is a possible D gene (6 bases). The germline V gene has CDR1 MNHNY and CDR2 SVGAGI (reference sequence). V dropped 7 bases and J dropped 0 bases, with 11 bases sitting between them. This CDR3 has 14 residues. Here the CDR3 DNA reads TGTGCCAGCACCTTAGCGGAAAGCACAGATACGCAGTATTTT. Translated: CASTLAESTDTQYF.

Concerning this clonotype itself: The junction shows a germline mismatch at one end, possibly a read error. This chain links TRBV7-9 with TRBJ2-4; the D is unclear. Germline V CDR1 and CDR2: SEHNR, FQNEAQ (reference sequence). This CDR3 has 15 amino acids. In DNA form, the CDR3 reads TGTGCCAGCAGCTTAGCCGGACGGAGAAAAAGCATTCAGTACTTC. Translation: CASSLAGRRKSIQYF. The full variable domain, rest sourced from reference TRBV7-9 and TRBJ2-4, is DTGVSQNPRHKITKRGQNVTFRCDPISEHNRLYWYRQTLGQGPEFLTYFQNEAQLEKSRLLSDRFSAERPKGSFSTLEIQRTEQGDSAMYLCASSLAGRRKSIQYFGAGTRLSVL.

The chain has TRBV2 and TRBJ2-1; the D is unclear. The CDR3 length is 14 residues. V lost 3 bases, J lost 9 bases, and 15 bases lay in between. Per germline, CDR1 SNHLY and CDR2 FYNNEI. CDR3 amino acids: CASSDFSWFGEQFF. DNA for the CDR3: TGTGCCAGCAGTGATTTTTCGTGGTTTGGTGAGCAGTTCTTC.